Below are 29 T cell receptor beta chains sequenced from a single sample in a study of blood T cell repertoires in COVID-19. Data came from immunoSEQ multiplex PCR; TCRdb stores just in-frame clones and leaves some out. The sample carries roughly 43,000 clones, around 81% recorded once. The sequenced sample was peripheral blood. The receptor set was obtained from an elderly woman with acute or convalescent COVID-19.

This sequence joins TRBV11-2 and TRBJ1-1; 8 positions match TRBD1. This CDR3 is 14 amino acids long. Germline-derived CDR1 and CDR2 are SGHAT and FQNNGV. Germline trimming cut 5 bases from V and 0 bases from J; bases unmatched to any gene: 2. In nucleotides, the CDR3 is TGTGCCAGCAGCATGGACAGGGTGAACACTGAAGCTTTCTTT. Its translation: CASSMDRVNTEAFF.

The chain joins TRBV5-8 to TRBJ1-1; D not certain. Looked up from germline, CDR1 is SGHTS and CDR2 is YDEGEE. The V end was cut by 3 bases, the J end by 1 base, with 7 bases between. The CDR3 sequence is 13 residues long. CDR3: CASSYDTNTEAFF. DNA for the CDR3: TGTGCCAGCAGCTATGACACGAACACTGAAGCTTTCTTT.

The rearrangement joins TRBV6-6 to TRBJ1-6, with D maybe TRBD1 (6 bases). Trimming pared 2 bases from V and 7 bases from J, leaving 12 bases between. The CDR3 runs to 15 residues. Germline CDR1 and CDR2: MNHNY and SVGAGI (reference sequence). The DNA of the CDR3 is TGTGCCAGCAGTTACCCCCGGGGGGCGAATTCACCCCTCCACTTT. It codes for CASSYPRGANSPLHF.

This chain connects TRBV27 to TRBJ1-2, with 11 bases matching TRBD1. CDR1 MNHEY and CDR2 SMNVEV come from the germline V gene (reference sequence). V dropped 6 bases and J dropped 8; count of bases not matched to a gene: 5. This CDR3 has 13 amino acids. The DNA of the CDR3 is TGTGCCAGCAGCGGGACAGGGGGTCGCGGCTACACCTTC. Amino acid sequence: CASSGTGGRGYTF.

This rearrangement joins TRBV11-2 to TRBJ2-5; possibly TRBD2 for D (7 bases). Germline loops: CDR1 SGHAT, CDR2 FQNNGV. This CDR3 contains 13 residues. Trimming took 5 bases from V and 5 from J, leaving 12 bases between them. The CDR3 protein is CASSEGGVETQYF. CDR3 bases: TGTGCCAGCAGCGAAGGGGGGGTGGAGACCCAGTACTTC.

The chain couples TRBV20-1 to TRBJ2-7; the D gene could be TRBD1 or TRBD2 (5 bases each). Germline loops: CDR1 DFQATT, CDR2 SNEGSKA (reference sequence). V lost 3 bases to trimming and J lost 2 bases, with 14 bases between them. The CDR3 is 14 residues long. CDR3 residues: CSASGAGETYEQYF. The CDR3 DNA reads as TGCAGTGCTAGTGGGGCCGGGGAGACCTACGAGCAGTACTTC.

The V call is TRBV6-2 or TRBV6-3, the J call TRBJ2-7, with D perhaps TRBD2 (6 bases). Looked up from germline, CDR1 is MNHEY and CDR2 is SVGEGT. CDR3 length: 12 amino acids. V was trimmed by 6 bases and J by 6 bases, leaving 12 bases between them. This CDR3 reads CASSHGGSEQYF. The CDR3 coding sequence is TGTGCCAGCAGCCACGGGGGATCCGAGCAGTACTTC.

The chain links TRBV5-1 to TRBJ2-7, with 12 bases fitting TRBD1. V dropped 3 bases and J dropped 9; count of bases not matched to a gene: 7. This CDR3 spans 14 amino acids. Germline V lookup: CDR1 SGHRS, CDR2 YFSETQ. The CDR3 region is CASSSGTGGEVQYF. CDR3 nucleotide sequence: TGCGCCAGCAGCTCCGGGACAGGGGGCGAAGTGCAGTACTTC.

The gene calls are TRBV2 and TRBJ1-6; 11 positions match TRBD1. Germline CDR1 is SNHLY and CDR2 is FYNNEI. The CDR3 runs 13 residues. J lost 8 bases, V lost 9 bases, and 3 bases had no gene match. The CDR3 nucleotides are TGTGCCAGGCGGACAGGGGGCGATTCACCCCTCCACTTT. As protein: CARRTGGDSPLHF.

This CDR3 reads CASSLDTVNTEAFF. The CDR3 nucleotides read TGCGCCAGCAGCTTGGATACGGTGAACACTGAAGCTTTCTTT. The chain joins TRBV5-1 to TRBJ1-1; D is undetermined. The CDR3 runs 14 residues. Trimming shortened V by 0 bases and J by 0 bases, and 6 bases separated the two germline ends. The germline V gene has CDR1 SGHRS and CDR2 YFSETQ.

V gene TRBV2 combines with J gene TRBJ2-2; TRBD2 aligns across 13 bases. V trimming: 5 bases; J trimming: 5 bases; junction bases outside the gene matches: 11. Germline lookup yields CDR1 SNHLY and CDR2 FYNNEI. The CDR3 runs 18 residues. The DNA of the CDR3 is TGTGCCAGCAGTCATGCGGTCGGACTAGCGGGGGAGACCGGGGAGCTGTTTTTT. It specifies CASSHAVGLAGETGELFF.

The V and J genes are TRBV6-5 and TRBJ2-6; D gene uncertain. The ends were cut back, 3 bases at V and 2 bases at J, with 8 bases in the middle. Looked up from germline, CDR1 is MNHEY and CDR2 is SVGAGI. The CDR3 loop spans 15 amino acids. CDR3 protein: CASSYRFTGANVLTF. The DNA of the CDR3 is TGTGCCAGCAGTTATCGGTTCACTGGGGCCAACGTCCTGACTTTC.

The count of this clone is one. The CDR3 spells CASSPSITNTEAFF. CDR3 DNA sequence: TGTGCCAGTAGTCCTTCTATAACGAACACTGAAGCTTTCTTT. V is TRBV19 and J is TRBJ1-1, with no clear D. The V gene lost 5 bases and the J gene lost 1 base, with 11 bases spanning the gap. There are 14 residues in the CDR3. From germline, CDR1 is LNHDA and CDR2 SQIVND (reference sequence).

This rearrangement joins TRBV7-5 to TRBJ2-7; the listed D gene, TRBD1, was not tested against the DNA. TRBV7-5 is marked as a pseudogene. The CDR3 has 15 residues. This chain's CDR3 is CARSPPDRGLYEQYF. In DNA form, the CDR3 reads TGTGCCAGAAGCCCTCCCGACAGGGGGTTATACGAGCAGTACTTC.

The rearrangement uses TRBV7-8 and TRBJ2-7; no reliable D call. The CDR3 length is 13 residues. V was pared by 3 bases and J by 3 bases, with 9 bases between. Germline assignment: CDR1 SGHVS and CDR2 FQNEAQ. The CDR3, as DNA: TGTGCCAGCAGCTTGAGGCTCGTCTACGAGCAGTACTTC. Encoded protein: CASSLRLVYEQYF.

J is TRBJ1-6 and V is TRBV5-6; possibly TRBD1 for D (6 bases). Between the trimmed V and J ends, which lost 0 bases and 7 bases, there was a span of 8 bases. CDR3 length equals 14 residues. Germline CDR1 SGHDT, CDR2 YYEEEE. CDR3 DNA sequence: TGTGCCAGCAGCTTGGACAGGGTAAATTCACCCCTCCACTTT. This sequence encodes CASSLDRVNSPLHF. The variable domain in full, with the rest retrieved from reference TRBV5-6 and TRBJ1-6, is DAGVTQSPTHLIKTRGQQVTLRCSPKSGHDTVSWYQQALGQGPQFIFQYYEEEERQRGNFPDRFSGHQFPNYSSELNVNALLLGDSALYLCASSLDRVNSPLHFGNGTRLTVT.

This clone was detected only a few times. The V call is TRBV7-2, the J call TRBJ1-4; the D gene is possibly TRBD1 (6 bases). Germline lookup yields CDR1 SGHTA and CDR2 FQGNSA. The CDR3 totals 14 residues. V lost 1 base, J lost 7 bases, and 10 bases lay in between. The CDR3 nucleotides are TGTGCCAGCAGCTTAGGAGGGGGTAGTGAAAAACTGTTTTTT. This codes for CASSLGGGSEKLFF.

The V and J genes are TRBV29-1 and TRBJ2-1, with D maybe TRBD1 (6 bases). Germline loops: CDR1 SQVTM, CDR2 ANQGSEA. CDR3 length: 11 amino acids. V gave up 5 bases and J gave up 10 bases, with 12 bases separating them. The CDR3: CSVTTGTEQFF. Written as DNA, the CDR3 is TGCAGCGTTACTACCGGGACAGAGCAGTTCTTC.

This clone was observed a handful of times. This chain uses TRBV11-2 with TRBJ2-3; TRBD2 matches at 7 bases. The CDR3 is 15 amino acids. Per the germline V gene, CDR1 is SGHAT and CDR2 is FQNNGV. V gave up 1 base and J gave up 2 bases; unmatched junction bases: 3. Here the CDR3 DNA reads TGTGCCAGCAGCTTAGCAGCGGGGTTCACAGATACGCAGTATTTT. Protein: CASSLAAGFTDTQYF.

V usage is TRBV6-6 and J usage is TRBJ2-3; D possibly corresponds to TRBD1 (6 bases). CDR3 length: 16 residues. From germline, CDR1 is MNHNY and CDR2 SVGAGI (reference sequence). Trimming shortened V by 0 bases and J by 1 base, and 11 bases separated the two germline ends. The CDR3 DNA sequence: TGTGCCAGCAGTTACTCTCAAGGGGGAGGCACAGATACGCAGTATTTT. Amino acid sequence: CASSYSQGGGTDTQYF.

The V gene is TRBV24-1, the J gene TRBJ2-5, with TRBD2 matching 9 bases. Trimming cost V 5 bases and J 1 base; bases outside gene matches: 4. This CDR3 is built from 15 residues. CDR1 is KGHDR and CDR2 is SFDVKD in the germline V gene. The CDR3 loop is CATSGPGLAQETQYF. The CDR3, as DNA: TGTGCCACCAGTGGTCCGGGACTAGCCCAAGAGACCCAGTACTTC.

J is TRBJ1-5 and V is TRBV19, with 8 bases aligning to TRBD1. Per the germline V gene, CDR1 is LNHDA and CDR2 is SQIVND (reference sequence). CDR3 length: 16 amino acids. The ends lost 4 bases at V and 0 bases at J; junction bases unmatched: 5. This CDR3 reads CASSTRTGTSNQPQHF. The CDR3 DNA reads as TGTGCCAGTAGTACCCGGACAGGGACTAGCAATCAGCCCCAGCATTTT.

The chain links TRBV25-1 to TRBJ1-2, with 10 positions matching TRBD1. The CDR3 is 13 amino acids. Germline CDR1 is MGHDK and CDR2 is SYGVNS. V gave up 4 bases and J gave up 7 bases; unmatched junction bases: 3. The CDR3 protein is CASSGQGAGGYTF. CDR3 bases: TGTGCCAGCAGTGGACAGGGGGCTGGTGGCTACACCTTC.

This chain connects TRBV7-2 to TRBJ2-2; perhaps TRBD2 as D (6 bases). V was cut by 0 bases and J by 1 base, with 9 bases left in between. Germline V CDR1 and CDR2: SGHTA, FQGNSA. The CDR3 consists of 16 residues. As DNA, the CDR3 is TGTGCCAGCAGCTTAGCGTCGCGGGGGAACACCGGGGAGCTGTTTTTT. It yields the protein CASSLASRGNTGELFF.

This clone was seen once. V is TRBV19 and J is TRBJ1-1, with 7 bases aligning to TRBD1. The germline gives CDR1 LNHDA, CDR2 SQIVND (reference sequence). The CDR3 has 14 residues. V shed 5 bases and J 1 base; nucleotides not matched to a gene: 4. CDR3 sequence reads: CASSWRTGNTEAFF. The CDR3 DNA follows: TGTGCCAGTAGTTGGAGGACAGGGAACACTGAAGCTTTCTTT.

The CDR3 protein is CASSQEPRAANTGELFF. CDR3 DNA sequence: TGCGCCAGCAGCCAAGAACCCAGGGCCGCGAACACCGGGGAGCTGTTTTTT. The J gene is TRBJ2-2, the V gene TRBV4-1, with D possibly TRBD1 on 5 matching bases. This CDR3 is built from 17 residues. Germline V CDR1 and CDR2: MGHRA, YSYEKL. Trimming stripped 0 bases from V and 0 bases from J, with 11 bases between.

V usage is TRBV2 and J usage is TRBJ1-6; possibly TRBD1 for D (6 bases). V was pared by 6 bases and J by 8 bases, with 14 bases between. Looked up from germline, CDR1 is SNHLY and CDR2 is FYNNEI. The CDR3 has 14 amino acids. In DNA, the CDR3 is TGTGCCAGCAGAGCCGGACAGAGCTATTCACCCCTCCACTTT. As protein: CASRAGQSYSPLHF.

The rearrangement links TRBV6-5 to TRBJ1-4; possible D gene TRBD1, 6 bases. CDR1 and CDR2 (germline): MNHEY, SVGAGI. The germline V and J ends were trimmed by 6 bases and 5 bases, with 16 bases remaining between them. This CDR3 is 15 amino acids long. The CDR3, as DNA: TGTGCCAGCAGAGACTCCCGGACAGCAAATGAAAAACTGTTTTTT. This gives the protein CASRDSRTANEKLFF.

The V gene is TRBV7-2, the J gene TRBJ1-5; D unclear. The length of the CDR3 is 13 residues. The germline V gene encodes CDR1 SGHTA and CDR2 FQGNSA. Trimming stripped 5 bases from V and 6 bases from J, with 11 bases between. The CDR3 here is CASSPVAPQPQHF. The CDR3 DNA reads as TGTGCCAGCAGCCCCGTGGCCCCTCAGCCCCAGCATTTT.